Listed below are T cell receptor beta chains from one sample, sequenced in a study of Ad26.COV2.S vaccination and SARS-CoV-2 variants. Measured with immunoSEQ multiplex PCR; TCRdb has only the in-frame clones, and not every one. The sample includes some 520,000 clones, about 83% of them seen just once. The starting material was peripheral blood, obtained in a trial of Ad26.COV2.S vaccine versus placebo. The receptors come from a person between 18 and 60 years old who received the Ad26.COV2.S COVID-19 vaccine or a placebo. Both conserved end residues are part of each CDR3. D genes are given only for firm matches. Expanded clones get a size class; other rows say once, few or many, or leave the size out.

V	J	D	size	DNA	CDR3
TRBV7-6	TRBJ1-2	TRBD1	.	TGTGCCAGCAGCTTAGAGGGACAGGGGCAGAACTATGGCTACACCTTC	CASSLEGQGQNYGYTF
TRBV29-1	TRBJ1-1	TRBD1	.	TGCAGCGTTGAAGATCCGGGACAGGGTGGTTTCTTT	CSVEDPGQGGFF
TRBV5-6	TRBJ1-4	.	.	TGTGCCAGCAGCTCTAACATGGGGAAACTGTTTTTT	CASSSNMGKLFF
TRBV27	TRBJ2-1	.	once	TGTGCCAGCAGTTTCCTGTTGGGGAAGCAGTTCTTC	CASSFLLGKQFF
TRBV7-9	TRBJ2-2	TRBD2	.	TGTGCCAGCATCCAACTAGCGGGAGGGGTCACCGGGGAGCTGTTTTTT	CASIQLAGGVTGELFF
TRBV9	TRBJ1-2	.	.	TGTGCCAGCAGCGAAGACTTGTACGCTGGCTACACCTTC	CASSEDLYAGYTF
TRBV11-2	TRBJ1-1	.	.	TGTGCCAGCAGTGTAGCTCATGGCGTGAACACTGAAGCTTTCTTT	CASSVAHGVNTEAFF
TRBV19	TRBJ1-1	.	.	TGTGCCAGTCATCATGGGACACGCAACGCGAACACTGAAGCTTTCTTT	CASHHGTRNANTEAFF
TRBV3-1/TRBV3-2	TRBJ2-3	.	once	TGTGCCAGCAGCCCATCTACCAGCGGGAGCACAGATACGCAGTATTTT	CASSPSTSGSTDTQYF
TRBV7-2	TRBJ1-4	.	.	TGTGCCAGCAGCTACGGGACGTTCGGGGGGGAAAAACTGTTTTTT	CASSYGTFGGEKLFF
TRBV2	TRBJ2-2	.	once	TGTGCCAGCAGTGAAGGGTGGGGTCACACCGGGGAGCTGTTTTTT	CASSEGWGHTGELFF
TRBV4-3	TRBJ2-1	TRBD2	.	TGCGCCAGCAGCCGCGGCCCGGGACTAGCGGGAGGCAATGAGCAGTTCTTC	CASSRGPGLAGGNEQFF
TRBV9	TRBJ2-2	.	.	TGTGCCAGCAGCGTAGGGGGCCAATCCGGGGAGCTGTTTTTT	CASSVGGQSGELFF
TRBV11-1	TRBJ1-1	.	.	TGTGCCAGCAGCTCTCAAAGGGAAGCTTTCTTT	CASSSQREAFF
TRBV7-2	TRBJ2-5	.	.	TGTGCCAGCAGCCCCGACCCGTCGAGAGGGCAAGAGACCCAGTACTTC	CASSPDPSRGQETQYF
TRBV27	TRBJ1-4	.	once	TGTGCCAGCAGTTTTCTGACCACAGGGATGGGCGAAAAACTGTTTTTT	CASSFLTTGMGEKLFF
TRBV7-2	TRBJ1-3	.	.	TGTGCCAGCAGCTTAGACAGTAACTCTGGAAACACCATATATTTT	CASSLDSNSGNTIYF
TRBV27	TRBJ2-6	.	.	TGTGCCAGCAGTCCGGACGAGCAGGGCCGGGCTAGTGGGGCCAACGTCCTGACTTTC	CASSPDEQGRASGANVLTF
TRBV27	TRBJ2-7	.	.	TGTGCCAGCAGTCCTGACAGGCCGGGGCACGAGCAGTACTTC	CASSPDRPGHEQYF
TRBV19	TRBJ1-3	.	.	TGTGCCAGTAGCCAAACCGCCACTTCAGGCCCTGGAAACACCATATATTTT	CASSQTATSGPGNTIYF
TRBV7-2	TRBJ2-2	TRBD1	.	TGTGCCAGCAGCTTAGAGGGACAGGGAGAGCTGTTTTTT	CASSLEGQGELFF
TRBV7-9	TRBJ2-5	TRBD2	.	TGTGCCAGCAAGGGCGGGAGTCAAGAGACCCAGTACTTC	CASKGGSQETQYF